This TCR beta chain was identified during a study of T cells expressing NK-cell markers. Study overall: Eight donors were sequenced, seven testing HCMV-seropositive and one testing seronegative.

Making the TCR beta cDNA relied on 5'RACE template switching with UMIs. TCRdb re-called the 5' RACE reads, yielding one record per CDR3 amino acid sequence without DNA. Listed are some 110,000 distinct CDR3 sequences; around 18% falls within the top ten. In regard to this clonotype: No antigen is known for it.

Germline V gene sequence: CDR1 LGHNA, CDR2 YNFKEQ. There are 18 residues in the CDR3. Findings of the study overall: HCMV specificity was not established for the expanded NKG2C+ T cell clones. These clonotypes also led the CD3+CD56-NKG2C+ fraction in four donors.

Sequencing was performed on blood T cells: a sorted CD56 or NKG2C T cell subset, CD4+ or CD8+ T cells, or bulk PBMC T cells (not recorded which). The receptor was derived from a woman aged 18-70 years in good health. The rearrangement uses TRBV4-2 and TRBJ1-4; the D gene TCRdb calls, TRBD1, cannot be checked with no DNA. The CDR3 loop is CASSQEGVAVATNEKLFF.